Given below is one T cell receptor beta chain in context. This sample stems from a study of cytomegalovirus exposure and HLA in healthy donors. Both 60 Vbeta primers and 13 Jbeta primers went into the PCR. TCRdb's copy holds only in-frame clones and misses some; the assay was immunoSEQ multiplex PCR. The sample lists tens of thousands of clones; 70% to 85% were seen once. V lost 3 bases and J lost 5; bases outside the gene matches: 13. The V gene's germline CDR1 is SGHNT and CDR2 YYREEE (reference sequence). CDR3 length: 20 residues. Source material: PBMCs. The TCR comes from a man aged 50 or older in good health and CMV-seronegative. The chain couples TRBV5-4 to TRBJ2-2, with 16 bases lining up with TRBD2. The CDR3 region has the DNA TGTGCCAGCAGCTGGCCCGGTGGGACTAGCGGGAGGGCCGGAACCGGGGAGCTGTTTTTT. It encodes CASSWPGGTSGRAGTGELFF.